Below, 26 T cell receptor beta chains from the same sample are listed, as sequenced in a study of cytomegalovirus exposure and HLA in healthy donors. PCR involved 60 Vbeta and 13 Jbeta primers. The assay was immunoSEQ multiplex PCR, and TCRdb's table has in-frame clones only and misses some. The sample comprises 50,000 or so clones, around 70% of which are singletons, and roughly 9.2% rests with the top ten. Sequenced input: PBMCs. Receptors originate from a woman aged 50 to 65 in good health and CMV-seronegative.

The chain uses TRBV18 and TRBJ2-7; 8 positions agree with TRBD1. The CDR3 spans 13 residues. Germline CDR1 KGHSH, CDR2 LQKENI. V gave up 5 bases and J gave up 1 base; unmatched junction bases: 1. In nucleotides, the CDR3 is TGTGCCAGCTCAGGACAGGGTTCCTACGAGCAGTACTTC. Its translation: CASSGQGSYEQYF.

This clone was seen only a few times. This sequence joins TRBV7-9 and TRBJ1-2; weak D call: TRBD1 (6 bases). Deletions cut 7 bases from V and 5 bases from J, with 17 bases between. In germline, CDR1 is SEHNR, CDR2 FQNEAQ (reference sequence). CDR3 size: 14 residues. CDR3 DNA: TGTGCCAGCACCTCGTTGGGGGCTTGGTATGGCTACACCTTC. Its protein product is CASTSLGAWYGYTF.

The chain combines TRBV7-9 with TRBJ2-1; 7 positions match TRBD2. Germline V gene data show CDR1 as SEHNR and CDR2 as FQNEAQ (reference sequence). J lost 0 bases, V lost 5 bases, and 4 bases had no gene match. The CDR3 is made up of 15 amino acids. CDR3 sequence (DNA): TGTGCCAGCAGCCCGCGGGGGAACTCCTACAATGAGCAGTTCTTC. Protein sequence: CASSPRGNSYNEQFF.

This clone has a handful of counts. The chain combines TRBV5-1 with TRBJ2-3; TRBD2 matches 7 bases. This CDR3 contains 14 residues. Germline trimming cut 0 bases from V and 5 bases from J; bases unmatched to any gene: 3. The germline CDR1 and CDR2 sequences are SGHRS and YFSETQ. In nucleotides, the CDR3 is TGCGCCAGCAGCTTGGTGGAGCGGGAAGATACGCAGTATTTT. Its translation: CASSLVEREDTQYF.

The chain carries TRBV30 and TRBJ1-4; the D is unclear. There are 12 residues in the CDR3. Per the germline V gene, CDR1 is GTSNPN and CDR2 is SVGIG (reference sequence). The V and J ends lost 2 bases and 8 bases respectively, with 9 bases between them. This CDR3 is CAWSRLKEKLFF. For the CDR3, the DNA is TGTGCCTGGAGTCGACTGAAGGAAAAACTGTTTTTT.

This chain uses TRBV7-2 with TRBJ2-1, with a possible D match to TRBD2 (6 bases). The CDR3 spans 13 residues. Germline V CDR1 and CDR2: SGHTA, FQGNSA. Trimming stripped 4 bases from V and 3 bases from J, with 7 bases between. CDR3 residues: CASSSDYYNEQFF. CDR3 sequence (DNA): TGTGCCAGCAGCTCGGACTACTACAATGAGCAGTTCTTC.

The genes are TRBV7-2 and TRBJ2-7, with D perhaps TRBD2 (5 bases). V was clipped by 1 base and J by 2 bases, with 15 bases between them. The germline gives CDR1 SGHTA, CDR2 FQGNSA. The CDR3 has 16 residues. CDR3 region: CASSLDMRAGTYEQYF. CDR3 in DNA: TGTGCCAGCAGCTTAGATATGCGGGCAGGTACCTACGAGCAGTACTTC.

V usage is TRBV7-9 and J usage is TRBJ2-5; D unclear. This CDR3 is built from 14 residues. The ends were cut back, 6 bases at V and 5 bases at J, with 16 bases in the middle. Germline V gene data show CDR1 as SEHNR and CDR2 as FQNEAQ (reference sequence). CDR3 loop: CASSSGPLVETQYF. CDR3 bases: TGTGCCAGCAGTTCCGGCCCCCTAGTGGAGACCCAGTACTTC. Full variable domain (remainder filled in from reference TRBV7-9 and TRBJ2-5): DTGVSQNPRHKITKRGQNVTFRCDPISEHNRLYWYRQTLGQGPEFLTYFQNEAQLEKSRLLSDRFSAERPKGSFSTLEIQRTEQGDSAMYLCASSSGPLVETQYFGPGTRLLVL.

V and J are TRBV5-1 and TRBJ1-1; 7 bases are shared with TRBD1. CDR3 length: 15 amino acids. The germline V gene encodes CDR1 SGHRS and CDR2 YFSETQ. Trimming at V came to 3 bases and at J to 5 bases, leaving 10 bases not matched to a gene. CDR3 residues: CASSWEPQGWTEAFF. The CDR3 DNA is TGCGCCAGCAGCTGGGAACCACAGGGGTGGACTGAAGCTTTCTTT.

The J gene is TRBJ2-7, the V gene TRBV25-1, with 8 bases lining up with TRBD2. With 4 bases clipped from V and 5 bases from J, the junction kept 10 bases outside the gene matches. This CDR3 region has 15 residues. Germline-derived CDR1 and CDR2 are MGHDK and SYGVNS. The CDR3 bases are TGTGCCAGCAGTGTAGCGGGACTAGAGGCAAACGAGCAGTACTTC. It yields the protein CASSVAGLEANEQYF.

The V and J genes are TRBV18 and TRBJ2-7; TRBD2 agrees at 7 bases. Germline CDR1 reads KGHSH; CDR2 reads LQKENI. The length of the CDR3 is 16 residues. V trimming: 3 bases; J trimming: 2 bases; junction bases outside the gene matches: 10. DNA for the CDR3: TGTGCCAGCTCACCTCCCGGGGGGACCGGGGCCTACGAGCAGTACTTC. Translation: CASSPPGGTGAYEQYF.

The chain carries TRBV5-4 and TRBJ2-3; D is possibly TRBD2 (7 bases). The V and J ends lost 3 bases and 1 base respectively, with 15 bases between them. This CDR3 region has 16 residues. Germline values: CDR1 SGHNT, CDR2 YYREEE (reference sequence). The CDR3 here is CASSSGASGRTDTQYF. CDR3 bases: TGTGCCAGCAGCTCGGGGGCTAGCGGACGCACAGATACGCAGTATTTT.

The gene calls are TRBV9 and TRBJ1-3, with D perhaps matching TRBD1 (6 bases). CDR1 is SGDLS and CDR2 is YYNGEE in the germline V gene. Trimming removed 0 bases from V and 2 bases from J, with 15 bases in between. This CDR3 comprises 17 residues. CDR3 sequence reads: CASSVGQVPNTGNTIYF. CDR3 bases: TGTGCCAGCAGCGTAGGACAGGTTCCGAACACTGGAAACACCATATATTTT.

The chain couples TRBV7-2 to TRBJ2-1; 9 nucleotides line up with TRBD2. CDR3 length equals 14 residues. Germline CDR1 is SGHTA and CDR2 is FQGNSA. Trimming at V came to 4 bases and at J to 10 bases, leaving 8 bases not matched to a gene. Here the CDR3 DNA reads TGTGCCAGCAGCTCCTCGCCCCTAGCGGGGGAGCAGTTCTTC. As protein: CASSSSPLAGEQFF.

This chain uses TRBV30 with TRBJ2-7, with unresolved D. From germline, CDR1 is GTSNPN and CDR2 SVGIG (reference sequence). The V and J ends lost 0 bases and 1 base respectively, with 7 bases between them. There are 13 residues in the CDR3. The CDR3 reads CAWSVAFSYEQYF. The DNA for the CDR3 is TGTGCCTGGAGTGTAGCGTTTTCCTACGAGCAGTACTTC. The whole variable domain, remainder taken from reference TRBV30 and TRBJ2-7, is SQTIHQWPATLVQPVGSPLSLECTVEGTSNPNLYWYRQAAGRGLQLLFYSVGIGQISSEVPQNLSASRPQDRQFILSSKKLLLSDSGFYLCAWSVAFSYEQYFGPGTRLTVT.

This clone has just one count. The chain links TRBV29-1 to TRBJ2-2, with D tentatively TRBD1 (6 bases). CDR1 is SQVTM, CDR2 ANQGSEA, per germline. Trimming left V 6 bases short and J 1 base short, with 15 bases between. The CDR3 has 15 residues. The CDR3 nucleotides are TGCAGCGTGACAACGGACAGTCGGAACACCGGGGAGCTGTTTTTT. Protein sequence: CSVTTDSRNTGELFF.

The chain combines TRBV5-1 with TRBJ2-1; unclear D gene. The germline gives CDR1 SGHRS, CDR2 YFSETQ. The CDR3 has 14 amino acids. V lost 0 bases, J lost 9 bases, and 13 bases lay in between. Written as DNA, the CDR3 is TGCGCCAGCAGCTTGGCGTCCATGACGGGTGAGCAGTTCTTC. This gives the protein CASSLASMTGEQFF.

The V and J genes are TRBV4-3 and TRBJ1-4; 9 nucleotides agree with TRBD1. The CDR3 consists of 15 residues. Germline trimming cut 5 bases from V and 7 bases from J; bases unmatched to any gene: 8. Germline CDR1 and CDR2: LGHNA and YSLEER. In DNA form, the CDR3 reads TGCGCCAGCAGCGCTACAGGGGGCGCGGGTGAAAAACTGTTTTTT. It yields the protein CASSATGGAGEKLFF.

The chain has TRBV21-1 and TRBJ2-2; TRBD2, as called in the table, went unchecked against the DNA. TRBV21-1 is a known pseudogene. This CDR3 is 16 amino acids long. Here the CDR3 reads CASSLLAGTNTGELFF. The CDR3 DNA reads TGTGCCAGCAGCCTTCTAGCCGGTACGAACACCGGGGAGCTGTTTTTT.

J is TRBJ1-6 and V is TRBV6-6, with D unresolved. Germline-derived CDR1 and CDR2 are MNHNY and SVGAGI (reference sequence). The CDR3 has 15 residues. The V end lost 4 bases, the J end lost 7 bases, and 14 bases lay between the germline ends. The CDR3: CASSSSFGQNSPLHF. Written as DNA, the CDR3 is TGTGCCAGCAGTTCCTCGTTTGGGCAGAATTCACCCCTCCACTTT.

This clone was detected only once. This chain uses TRBV6-5 with TRBJ2-5, with 8 bases matching TRBD1. The DNA end lines up better with TRBJ2-7; the J call may be wrong. This CDR3 contains 15 residues. From germline, CDR1 is MNHEY and CDR2 SVGAGI. CDR3 nucleotide sequence: TGTGCCAGCAGTTACTCGACAGGGGCGGCCTACGAGCAGTACTTC. This sequence encodes CASSYSTGAAYEQYF.

The chain joins TRBV6-1 to TRBJ2-7; D not certain. V was trimmed by 2 bases and J by 4 bases, leaving 6 bases between them. This CDR3 spans 12 amino acids. Germline CDR1 is MNHNS and CDR2 is SASEGT. The CDR3 DNA is TGTGCCAGCAGTGAATACCAGTACGAGCAGTACTTC. Its protein product is CASSEYQYEQYF.

The rearrangement links TRBV2 to TRBJ2-2; D uncertain. Trimming took off 4 bases at V and 3 bases at J, with 12 bases between the two ends. The CDR3 runs 15 residues. Germline values: CDR1 SNHLY, CDR2 FYNNEI. The DNA of the CDR3 is TGTGCCAGCAGTGTTGGCTCCAGCGACACCGGGGAGCTGTTTTTT. Its translation is CASSVGSSDTGELFF.

This sequence joins TRBV2 and TRBJ1-5, with 9 bases that match TRBD1. CDR1 is SNHLY and CDR2 is FYNNEI in the germline V gene. This CDR3 has 13 amino acids. With 6 bases clipped from V and 9 bases from J, the junction kept 6 bases outside the gene matches. As DNA, the CDR3 is TGTGCCAGCAGGACAGGGGGATATCGGCCCCAGCATTTT. This sequence encodes CASRTGGYRPQHF.

The chain combines TRBV4-1 with TRBJ2-1, with 9 bases lining up with TRBD2. Germline assignment: CDR1 MGHRA and CDR2 YSYEKL. The CDR3 contains 14 residues. The trim removed 4 bases at V and 5 bases at J, leaving 3 bases unmatched. The CDR3 coding sequence is TGCGCCAGCAGCCTCAAGCGGGAGGACAATGAGCAGTTCTTC. Translation gives CASSLKREDNEQFF.

The chain combines TRBV5-1 with TRBJ2-7, with 8 positions matching TRBD2. The CDR3 sequence is 15 residues long. Looked up from germline, CDR1 is SGHRS and CDR2 is YFSETQ. V dropped 1 base and J dropped 6; count of bases not matched to a gene: 9. CDR3 loop: CASSLFGGVGGEQYF. Here the CDR3 DNA reads TGCGCCAGCAGCTTGTTCGGGGGGGTGGGTGGCGAGCAGTACTTC.